These 5 T cell receptor beta chains were all obtained from the same sample, sequenced in a study of control samples from healthy donors and cancer patients. Method: immunoSEQ multiplex PCR; TCRdb's copy keeps in-frame clones and lacks some. The sample comprises tens of thousands of clones, around nine tenths of which are singletons, and approximately 0.8% rests with the top ten. The sample was PBMCs. The receptors were gathered from a man younger than 45 with colorectal cancer.

The chain couples TRBV7-9 to TRBJ1-5; D is ambiguous. The germline V gene encodes CDR1 SEHNR and CDR2 FQNEAQ (reference sequence). The CDR3 length is 12 residues. V was shortened by 5 bases and J by 5 bases, with 7 bases between the two germline ends. CDR3: CASSPGDQPQHF. For the CDR3, the DNA is TGTGCCAGCAGCCCTGGGGATCAGCCCCAGCATTTT.

The J gene is TRBJ2-7, the V gene TRBV15; no clear D. CDR1 is LNHNV and CDR2 is YYDKDF in the germline V gene (reference sequence). Trimming took off 2 bases at V and 6 bases at J, with 11 bases between the two ends. The CDR3 runs 13 residues. CDR3 DNA: TGTGCCACCAGCAGATCTCCTTTTTCCGAGCAGTACTTC. Protein product: CATSRSPFSEQYF.

About this clone itself: Other DNA sequences in this specimen translate into the identical CDR3. V usage is TRBV3-1 (or the pseudogene TRBV3-2) and J usage is TRBJ1-2; D is unresolved. Trimming took 3 bases from V and 5 from J, leaving 10 bases between them. The CDR3 has 13 amino acids. Germline lookup yields CDR1 LGHDT and CDR2 YNNKEL (reference sequence). This CDR3 reads CASSQGVGYGYTF. The CDR3 DNA is TGTGCCAGCAGCCAGGGAGTTGGTTATGGCTACACCTTC.

The chain is built from TRBV6-5 and TRBJ1-2, with D possibly TRBD1 on 5 matching bases. Germline assignment: CDR1 MNHEY and CDR2 SVGAGI. CDR3 length: 15 residues. The germline V and J ends were trimmed by 0 bases and 5 bases, with 13 bases remaining between them. The CDR3 region is CASSYSGRVGYGYTF. CDR3 DNA sequence: TGTGCCAGCAGTTACTCGGGCAGGGTTGGTTATGGCTACACCTTC.

The rearrangement uses TRBV5-4 and TRBJ2-1; D is ambiguous. The CDR3 runs 15 residues. Germline V gives CDR1 SGHNT, CDR2 YYREEE (reference sequence). Deletions cut 3 bases from V and 7 bases from J, with 17 bases between. The CDR3 sequence: CASSSPDRPVNEQFF. The CDR3 coding sequence is TGTGCCAGCAGCTCTCCGGACCGCCCTGTGAATGAGCAGTTCTTC.